The 24 T cell receptor beta chains below come from one sample, sequenced in a study of beta chain features in type 1 diabetes. Antigens of these TCRs are unknown. Expressed TCRB transcripts were sequenced because the entire RNA isolate underwent reverse transcription. Data came from immunoSEQ multiplex PCR; TCRdb stores just in-frame clones and leaves some out. The profile shows 200,000 to 250,000 clones, about 14% of them singletons. Study-wide results and limits: Shortening of TCRB CDR3s, moderate but significant, appeared in all four CD4+ subsets of Type 1 diabetes patients.

The sample comprised naive CD4+ T cells from blood. The receptor set was obtained from a man aged 30-40 years with type 1 diabetes.

The chain recombines TRBV6-6 with TRBJ2-1; perhaps TRBD2 as D (5 bases). The V end was cut by 9 bases, the J end by 6 bases, with 12 bases between. Germline V gives CDR1 MNHNY, CDR2 SVGAGI (reference sequence). The CDR3 spans 12 residues. The CDR3 sequence: CASEGLPNEQFF. CDR3 DNA sequence: TGTGCCAGTGAAGGACTGCCCAATGAGCAGTTCTTC.

The rearrangement links TRBV30 to TRBJ1-1; TRBD1 matches 9 bases. This CDR3 is 14 amino acids long. The germline V gene has CDR1 GTSNPN and CDR2 SVGIG (reference sequence). Trimming cost V 3 bases and J 3 bases; bases outside gene matches: 5. CDR3 sequence: CAWSRDRGYTEAFF. The DNA for the CDR3 is TGTGCCTGGAGCCGAGACAGGGGGTACACTGAAGCTTTCTTT. The full variable domain, with the rest looked up from reference TRBV30 and TRBJ1-1, is SQTIHQWPATLVQPVGSPLSLECTVEGTSNPNLYWYRQAAGRGLQLLFYSVGIGQISSEVPQNLSASRPQDRQFILSSKKLLLSDSGFYLCAWSRDRGYTEAFFGQGTRLTVV.

V gene TRBV25-1 combines with J gene TRBJ1-5; a weak D match, TRBD1 (5 bases). The germline V gene encodes CDR1 MGHDK and CDR2 SYGVNS. The V end lost 8 bases, the J end lost 5 bases, and 16 bases lay between the germline ends. The CDR3 runs to 14 residues. The CDR3: CASSVGGIHQPQHF. In DNA, the CDR3 is TGTGCCAGCTCCGTGGGGGGGATTCATCAGCCCCAGCATTTT.

This chain connects TRBV9 to TRBJ2-7; 7 nucleotides align to TRBD2. Losses at the gene ends were 0 bases for V and 0 bases for J; bases not matched to a gene: 9. The CDR3 contains 17 residues. The germline CDR1 and CDR2 sequences are SGDLS and YYNGEE. DNA of the CDR3: TGTGCCAGCAGCGTAGGCTTGGGCGGGGGAAGCTCCTACGAGCAGTACTTC. Translating gives CASSVGLGGGSSYEQYF.

The chain is built from TRBV4-1 and TRBJ2-6; 10 nucleotides agree with TRBD2. There are 19 residues in the CDR3. J gave up 0 bases and V 0 bases, and 5 bases lay outside the gene matches. Germline CDR1 reads MGHRA; CDR2 reads YSYEKL. CDR3 sequence (DNA): TGCGCCAGCAGCCAAGATGGACTAGCGGAAAGCTCTGGGGCCAACGTCCTGACTTTC. Translation gives CASSQDGLAESSGANVLTF.

This chain joins TRBV4-2 and TRBJ1-2; 8 nucleotides line up with TRBD1. The V gene end was trimmed by 1 base and the J gene end by 3 bases; junction bases not matched to a gene: 4. This CDR3 region has 15 residues. CDR1 LGHNA and CDR2 YNFKEQ come from the germline V gene. The CDR3 DNA is TGTGCCAGCAGCCAAGCAGGGGGCGTAGACTATGGCTACACCTTC. This codes for CASSQAGGVDYGYTF.

The genes are TRBV25-1 and TRBJ2-3; 11 nucleotides line up with TRBD2. The germline V gene has CDR1 MGHDK and CDR2 SYGVNS. The CDR3 has 16 amino acids. The junction had 8 bases not matched to a gene; V was cut back by 4 bases and J by 5 bases. The CDR3 here is CASSALSGGAVDTQYF. CDR3 nucleotide sequence: TGTGCCAGCAGTGCCCTTAGCGGGGGGGCTGTAGATACGCAGTATTTT.

This clone has more than one count but fewer than ten. The chain couples TRBV7-9 to TRBJ2-5; D possibly corresponds to TRBD2 (6 bases). Germline lookup yields CDR1 SEHNR and CDR2 FQNEAQ (reference sequence). Between the trimmed V and J ends, which lost 5 bases and 3 bases, there was a span of 19 bases. This CDR3 contains 16 residues. CDR3 residues: CASSPEGLGVEETQYF. CDR3 in DNA: TGTGCCAGCAGCCCGGAGGGTCTGGGAGTGGAAGAGACCCAGTACTTC.

V gene TRBV2 combines with J gene TRBJ2-1; D uncertain. V was cut by 7 bases and J by 9 bases, with 7 bases left in between. The CDR3 has 10 amino acids. Germline lookup yields CDR1 SNHLY and CDR2 FYNNEI. CDR3 sequence reads: CASMATEQFF. Here the CDR3 DNA reads TGTGCCAGCATGGCCACTGAGCAGTTCTTC.

This rearrangement joins TRBV6-1 to TRBJ1-2, with 8 bases that match TRBD1. The junction had 9 bases not matched to a gene; V was cut back by 2 bases and J by 7 bases. Germline assignment: CDR1 MNHNS and CDR2 SASEGT. The CDR3 loop spans 15 amino acids. DNA of the CDR3: TGTGCCAGCAGTGAACCGGGACAGGAGGTTTTTGGCTACACCTTC. Its protein product is CASSEPGQEVFGYTF.

This clone was observed a handful of times. The rearrangement uses TRBV4-1 and TRBJ2-3, with a tentative D call TRBD2 (5 bases). The V end was cut by 2 bases, the J end by 2 bases, with 11 bases between. Germline V CDR1 and CDR2: MGHRA, YSYEKL. CDR3 length equals 15 residues. The CDR3 DNA reads as TGCGCCAGCAGCCAAATAGGAGGAAACACAGATACGCAGTATTTT. It is translated as CASSQIGGNTDTQYF.

The CDR3 loop reads CASTGSQETQYF. The CDR3 DNA sequence: TGCGCCAGCACAGGGTCCCAAGAGACCCAGTACTTC. The V call is TRBV5-1, the J call TRBJ2-5, with a weak D call TRBD1 (5 bases). The CDR3 sequence is 12 residues long. Trimming shortened V by 6 bases and J by 1 base, and 7 bases separated the two germline ends. The germline V gene has CDR1 SGHRS and CDR2 YFSETQ.

This clone was counted only a few times. J is TRBJ1-2 and V is TRBV18; TRBD1 might be the D (5 bases). From germline, CDR1 is KGHSH and CDR2 LQKENI. V lost 1 base and J 8 bases, leaving 11 bases between the germline ends. The CDR3 extends over 13 amino acids. CDR3 sequence: CASSPQEQEGYTF. Written as DNA, the CDR3 is TGTGCCAGCTCACCACAGGAACAGGAGGGCTACACCTTC.

This clone was detected a few times. DNA of the CDR3: TGCGCCAGCCCCAGGGCCCGCTCCCCCTACGAGCAGTACTTC. Amino acid sequence: CASPRARSPYEQYF. This chain connects TRBV23-1 to TRBJ2-7; TRBD1 might be the D (5 bases). TRBV23-1 is noted as an ORF with a role that remains uncertain. Trimming left V 8 bases short and J 2 bases short, with 16 bases between. This CDR3 region has 14 residues.

The genes are TRBV19 and TRBJ2-1; 10 bases agree with TRBD2. The germline V gene has CDR1 LNHDA and CDR2 SQIVND (reference sequence). V was clipped by 5 bases and J by 7 bases; unmatched bases: 11. The CDR3 length is 16 residues. The DNA of the CDR3 is TGTGCCAGTAGTCCGTTCATAGCGGGGGGCAAGAATGAGCAGTTCTTC. Translated: CASSPFIAGGKNEQFF.

The rearrangement joins TRBV5-1 to TRBJ2-1; 8 nucleotides agree with TRBD2. Trimming took 6 bases from V and 6 from J; bases not matched to a gene: 5. The CDR3 extends over 13 amino acids. Per germline, CDR1 SGHRS and CDR2 YFSETQ. CDR3 sequence reads: CASTGLAPNEQFF. The CDR3 region has the DNA TGCGCCAGCACTGGACTAGCACCCAATGAGCAGTTCTTC.

This clone was observed a handful of times. Here the CDR3 DNA reads TGTGCCAGCAGCTTAGCATGGGACAGGGGAGCATATTTT. It translates to CASSLAWDRGAYF. This chain connects TRBV7-2 to TRBJ1-3; 10 bases agree with TRBD1. The CDR3 is 13 amino acids. Germline V lookup: CDR1 SGHTA, CDR2 FQGNSA. V was pared by 0 bases and J by 15 bases, with 5 bases of the junction left unmatched.

J is TRBJ2-1 and V is TRBV2; TRBD2 aligns across 7 bases. The CDR3 contains 11 residues. Unmatched junction bases numbered 5, after V lost 11 bases and J lost 7 bases. The V gene's germline CDR1 is SNHLY and CDR2 FYNNEI. The chain's CDR3 is CAGGGVNEQFF. The CDR3, as DNA: TGTGCCGGGGGGGGTGTTAATGAGCAGTTCTTC. The entire variable domain, with the rest obtained from reference TRBV2 and TRBJ2-1, is as follows: EPEVTQTPSHQVTQMGQEVILRCVPISNHLYFYWYRQILGQKVEFLVSFYNNEISEKSEIFDDQFSVERPDGSNFTLKIRSTKLEDSAMYFCAGGGVNEQFFGPGTRLTVL.

The chain uses TRBV11-2 and TRBJ2-3, with a possible D match to TRBD2 (6 bases). The germline V gene has CDR1 SGHAT and CDR2 FQNNGV. V was pared by 5 bases and J by 0 bases, with 12 bases between. The CDR3 has 15 amino acids. CDR3 sequence: CASSLSGTSTDTQYF. The CDR3 DNA reads TGTGCCAGCAGCCTATCCGGGACTAGCACAGATACGCAGTATTTT.

This CDR3 is CATSRSRIENEKLFF. The CDR3 DNA is TGTGCCACCAGCAGGTCCAGGATAGAAAATGAAAAACTGTTTTTT. The V gene is TRBV15, the J gene TRBJ1-4, with unresolved D. Germline V gives CDR1 LNHNV, CDR2 YYDKDF (reference sequence). Trimming pared 3 bases from V and 5 bases from J, leaving 13 bases between. The CDR3 extends over 15 amino acids.

This clone was seen only a few times. The chain couples TRBV12-5 to TRBJ1-1, with 7 bases aligning to TRBD1. Germline-derived CDR1 and CDR2 are LGHNT and FRNRAP. The CDR3 length is 14 residues. V shed 6 bases and J 3 bases; nucleotides not matched to a gene: 7. CDR3 in amino acids: CASGIGGADTEAFF. The CDR3 nucleotides are TGTGCTAGTGGCATAGGGGGCGCGGACACTGAAGCTTTCTTT.

This clone has only a few counts. J is TRBJ1-1 and V is TRBV11-2; tentative D call: TRBD1 (6 bases). The CDR3 loop spans 13 amino acids. Trimming stripped 3 bases from V and 8 bases from J, with 13 bases between. Germline loops: CDR1 SGHAT, CDR2 FQNNGV. CDR3 loop: CASSFKGDIEAFF. The CDR3 coding sequence is TGTGCCAGCAGCTTCAAGGGGGATATAGAAGCTTTCTTT.

This clone has only a few counts. V is TRBV6-6 and J is TRBJ2-5, with D possibly being TRBD2 (6 bases). V was shortened by 0 bases and J by 0 bases, with 11 bases between the two germline ends. The CDR3 has 16 residues. CDR1 MNHNY and CDR2 SVGAGI come from the germline V gene (reference sequence). DNA for the CDR3: TGTGCCAGCAGTTACTCGGGAGGAGGGTACCAAGAGACCCAGTACTTC. It encodes CASSYSGGGYQETQYF.

The gene calls are TRBV9 and TRBJ2-5; D is uncertain. Trimming removed 3 bases from V and 0 bases from J, with 9 bases in between. Germline V gives CDR1 SGDLS, CDR2 YYNGEE. The CDR3 contains 14 residues. As DNA, the CDR3 is TGTGCCAGCAGCGCCCGAGGCCACCAAGAGACCCAGTACTTC. Translating gives CASSARGHQETQYF.